This T cell receptor beta chain was recorded in a study of blood T cells in healthy people across ages. Study context: Capture via template switching afforded approximately one barcoded beta molecule per two T cells. Study-wide results and caveats: Correlation between TCR beta diversity and naive T cell percentage was strong. TCR beta diversity, measured per million T cells, fell in a roughly linear way with age. The study found more naive CD4+ cells and higher diversity in long-lived than aged donors.

This clonotype is a singleton in its sample. What it recognizes is unknown. A second PCR, run for roughly 7 to 11 cycles, used a sample-barcoded 5' primer plus a J-beta primer mix. TCRdb re-analysed the 5' RACE reads in MiXCR, keeping a single row per CDR3 protein. The sample has 1.5 million to 2 million distinct CDR3 sequences, about 50% seen once. CDR3 length: 16 residues. Germline loops: CDR1 SGHAT, CDR2 FQDESV (reference sequence). After removal of 5 bases from V and 9 bases from J, the junction contained 15 bases not matched to a gene. The TCR sequence derives from a woman in her thirties or forties in good health. This chain connects TRBV11-1 to TRBJ2-1; 8 nucleotides align to TRBD1. Source material: blood. CDR3 bases: TGTGCCAGCAGCCCGGAGGGACAGGCGGTTGGGAGTGAGCAGTTCTTC. Translated: CASSPEGQAVGSEQFF.